These T cell receptor beta chains were read from a single sample in a study of OX40 agonist ivuxolimab in advanced cancers. The assay was immunoSEQ multiplex PCR, and TCRdb's table has in-frame clones only and misses some. The sample lists tens of thousands of clones; roughly 82% were seen once. The source was CD4+ or CD8+ T cells sorted from blood, collected in a trial of the OX40 agonist ivuxolimab. The source is an adult with an advanced solid tumor such as melanoma, head and neck, liver or kidney cancer. CDR3s include the opening cysteine and the closing phenylalanine or tryptophan. The D gene is left open where the match is weak. Clone size is given for some rows only: seen once, a few or many times, or a class if the clone is expanded.

d_gene: TRBD2
v_gene: TRBV6-4
abundance: NA
len: 14
j_gene: TRBJ2-1
CDR3aa: CASSAERGGRVQFF
CDR3nt: TGTGCCAGCAGTGCGGAGCGGGGGGGCCGGGTGCAGTTCTTC

d_gene: TRBD1
v_gene: TRBV27
abundance: NA
len: 14
j_gene: TRBJ2-7
CDR3aa: CASSFGTATYGQYF
CDR3nt: TGTGCCAGCAGTTTCGGGACAGCGACCTACGGGCAGTACTTC

d_gene: TRBD2
v_gene: TRBV6-1
abundance: NA
len: 15
j_gene: TRBJ2-3
CDR3aa: CAGRTSGRDTDTQYF
CDR3nt: TGTGCCGGACGGACTAGCGGGAGGGACACAGATACGCAGTATTTT

d_gene: NA
v_gene: TRBV30
abundance: NA
len: 12
j_gene: TRBJ1-2
CDR3aa: CAWSVGVYGYTF
CDR3nt: TGTGCCTGGAGTGTCGGGGTCTATGGCTACACCTTC

d_gene: TRBD1
v_gene: TRBV6-6
abundance: NA
len: 14
j_gene: TRBJ1-1
CDR3aa: CASSYDRASTEAFF
CDR3nt: TGTGCCAGCAGTTACGACAGGGCGTCCACTGAAGCTTTCTTT

d_gene: NA
v_gene: TRBV19
abundance: NA
len: 14
j_gene: TRBJ1-3
CDR3aa: CASTKWTAGNTIYF
CDR3nt: TGTGCCAGTACCAAATGGACAGCTGGAAACACCATATATTTT

d_gene: NA
v_gene: TRBV7-9
abundance: NA
len: 15
j_gene: TRBJ1-1
CDR3aa: CASSFGGGRNTEAFF
CDR3nt: TGTGCCAGCAGCTTTGGGGGAGGTAGGAACACTGAAGCTTTCTTT

d_gene: NA
v_gene: TRBV5-1
abundance: NA
len: 18
j_gene: TRBJ2-7
CDR3aa: CASSLYPNVAGQTYEQYF
CDR3nt: TGCGCCAGCAGCTTGTATCCCAACGTGGCGGGACAGACCTACGAGCAGTACTTC

d_gene: NA
v_gene: TRBV9
abundance: NA
len: 13
j_gene: TRBJ2-2
CDR3aa: CASSVEGSGELFF
CDR3nt: TGTGCCAGCAGCGTAGAAGGTTCCGGGGAGCTGTTTTTT

d_gene: NA
v_gene: TRBV19
abundance: NA
len: 16
j_gene: TRBJ2-3
CDR3aa: CASSRSDSHRSVTQYF
CDR3nt: TGTGCCAGTAGTCGGTCGGACTCACACCGGAGTGTTACGCAGTATTTT

d_gene: NA
v_gene: TRBV11-2
abundance: NA
len: 16
j_gene: TRBJ2-2
CDR3aa: CASSSRGAGDTGELFF
CDR3nt: TGTGCCAGCAGCTCCAGGGGGGCGGGGGACACCGGGGAGCTGTTTTTT

d_gene: NA
v_gene: TRBV28
abundance: NA
len: 15
j_gene: TRBJ1-2
CDR3aa: CASSPGDTGNYGYTF
CDR3nt: TGTGCCAGCAGTCCAGGGGACACCGGGAACTATGGCTACACCTTC

d_gene: NA
v_gene: TRBV7-2
abundance: NA
len: 15
j_gene: TRBJ2-5
CDR3aa: CASSLALSTAETQYF
CDR3nt: TGTGCCAGCAGCTTAGCGCTTTCGACGGCGGAGACCCAGTACTTC

d_gene: TRBD1
v_gene: TRBV27
abundance: NA
len: 15
j_gene: TRBJ2-2
CDR3aa: CASRRDRGNSGELFF
CDR3nt: TGTGCCAGCAGGAGGGACAGGGGAAACTCCGGGGAGCTGTTTTTT

d_gene: NA
v_gene: TRBV5-1
abundance: NA
len: 14
j_gene: TRBJ2-5
CDR3aa: CASSPTTGQETQYF
CDR3nt: TGCGCCAGCAGCCCAACGACAGGACAAGAGACCCAGTACTTC

d_gene: NA
v_gene: TRBV28
abundance: few
len: 15
j_gene: TRBJ1-2
CDR3aa: CASSLLGRARDGYTF
CDR3nt: TGTGCCAGCAGTCTACTAGGGCGGGCGAGAGATGGCTACACCTTC

d_gene: NA
v_gene: TRBV2
abundance: NA
len: 13
j_gene: TRBJ1-4
CDR3aa: CASSEDRWGKLFF
CDR3nt: TGTGCCAGCAGTGAAGACCGTTGGGGAAAACTGTTTTTT

d_gene: TRBD1
v_gene: TRBV18
abundance: NA
len: 13
j_gene: TRBJ2-7
CDR3aa: CASSPPTGIEQYF
CDR3nt: TGTGCCAGCTCACCCCCGACAGGGATCGAGCAGTACTTC

d_gene: TRBD1
v_gene: TRBV7-3
abundance: NA
len: 14
j_gene: TRBJ2-7
CDR3aa: CASSPGTVSYEQYF
CDR3nt: TGTGCCAGCAGCCCCGGGACAGTCTCCTACGAGCAGTACTTC

d_gene: NA
v_gene: TRBV27
abundance: NA
len: 13
j_gene: TRBJ2-7
CDR3aa: CASSLYPGAEQYF
CDR3nt: TGTGCCAGCAGTTTATACCCGGGAGCCGAGCAGTACTTC

d_gene: NA
v_gene: TRBV4-1
abundance: few
len: 16
j_gene: TRBJ1-2
CDR3aa: CASSQAMGDSKGFDTF
CDR3nt: TGCGCCAGCAGCCAAGCAATGGGGGATTCCAAAGGGTTCGACACCTTC

d_gene: NA
v_gene: TRBV18
abundance: NA
len: 16
j_gene: TRBJ2-3
CDR3aa: CASSPPWGSSTDTQYF
CDR3nt: TGTGCCAGCTCACCACCTTGGGGATCTAGCACAGATACGCAGTATTTT

d_gene: NA
v_gene: TRBV29-1
abundance: NA
len: 13
j_gene: TRBJ2-7
CDR3aa: CSVLSAFHYEQYF
CDR3nt: TGCAGCGTTCTCTCCGCCTTCCACTACGAGCAGTACTTC

d_gene: NA
v_gene: TRBV2
abundance: few
len: 15
j_gene: TRBJ2-6
CDR3aa: CASSGFRAGANVLTF
CDR3nt: TGTGCCAGCAGTGGATTCAGGGCTGGGGCCAACGTCCTGACTTTC

d_gene: TRBD1
v_gene: TRBV18
abundance: NA
len: 14
j_gene: TRBJ1-4
CDR3aa: CASSTGTGGEKLFF
CDR3nt: TGTGCCAGCTCAACCGGGACAGGGGGTGAAAAACTGTTTTTT

d_gene: NA
v_gene: TRBV6-1
abundance: NA
len: 14
j_gene: TRBJ2-7
CDR3aa: CASTVQENSYEQYF
CDR3nt: TGTGCCAGCACTGTACAGGAGAATTCCTACGAGCAGTACTTC

d_gene: TRBD1
v_gene: TRBV2
abundance: NA
len: 15
j_gene: TRBJ2-3
CDR3aa: CASRDRGTSTDTQYF
CDR3nt: TGTGCCAGCAGAGACAGGGGGACTAGCACAGATACGCAGTATTTT

d_gene: NA
v_gene: TRBV28
abundance: NA
len: 15
j_gene: TRBJ1-3
CDR3aa: CASSPDQGSGNTIYF
CDR3nt: TGTGCCAGCAGTCCCGACCAGGGGTCTGGAAACACCATATATTTT

d_gene: NA
v_gene: TRBV9
abundance: NA
len: 16
j_gene: TRBJ1-4
CDR3aa: CASSVESFPDGEKLFF
CDR3nt: TGTGCCAGCAGCGTAGAATCGTTCCCTGATGGTGAAAAACTGTTTTTT

d_gene: NA
v_gene: TRBV5-4
abundance: NA
len: 11
j_gene: TRBJ2-7
CDR3aa: CASGTPFEQYF
CDR3nt: TGTGCCAGCGGAACTCCATTCGAGCAGTACTTC

d_gene: NA
v_gene: TRBV7-3
abundance: NA
len: 14
j_gene: TRBJ2-3
CDR3aa: CASSLKASTDTQYF
CDR3nt: TGTGCCAGCAGCTTAAAGGCTAGCACAGATACGCAGTATTTT

d_gene: NA
v_gene: TRBV19
abundance: NA
len: 12
j_gene: TRBJ2-3
CDR3aa: CASSQGTDTQYF
CDR3nt: TGTGCCAGTAGTCAGGGTACAGATACGCAGTATTTT

d_gene: NA
v_gene: TRBV28
abundance: few
len: 13
j_gene: TRBJ2-2
CDR3aa: CATLPGNTGELFF
CDR3nt: TGTGCCACCCTGCCCGGAAACACCGGGGAGCTGTTTTTT

d_gene: NA
v_gene: TRBV30
abundance: few
len: 15
j_gene: TRBJ1-6
CDR3aa: CAWSVGGISNSPLHF
CDR3nt: TGTGCCTGGAGTGTGGGCGGTATCTCTAATTCACCCCTCCACTTT

d_gene: TRBD2
v_gene: TRBV29-1
abundance: NA
len: 14
j_gene: TRBJ2-1
CDR3aa: CSVRTSGRYNEQFF
CDR3nt: TGCAGCGTCCGGACTAGCGGGAGGTACAATGAGCAGTTCTTC

d_gene: TRBD1
v_gene: TRBV15
abundance: NA
len: 14
j_gene: TRBJ1-4
CDR3aa: CATRTRTGKEKLFF
CDR3nt: TGTGCCACCAGGACGAGGACAGGGAAGGAAAAACTGTTTTTT

d_gene: NA
v_gene: TRBV4-1
abundance: NA
len: 13
j_gene: TRBJ1-5
CDR3aa: CASSQGADQPQHF
CDR3nt: TGCGCCAGCAGCCAGGGGGCCGATCAGCCCCAGCATTTT

d_gene: NA
v_gene: TRBV20-1
abundance: NA
len: 11
j_gene: TRBJ2-7
CDR3aa: CSAPQGVEQYF
CDR3nt: TGCAGTGCACCCCAGGGTGTCGAGCAGTACTTC

d_gene: TRBD2
v_gene: TRBV28
abundance: NA
len: 17
j_gene: TRBJ2-5
CDR3aa: CASTIPGLAGGLETQYF
CDR3nt: TGTGCCAGCACCATTCCGGGACTAGCGGGAGGGCTAGAGACCCAGTACTTC

d_gene: TRBD1
v_gene: TRBV28
abundance: NA
len: 16
j_gene: TRBJ2-1
CDR3aa: CASSLYGTGGYNEQFF
CDR3nt: TGTGCCAGCAGTTTATATGGGACAGGGGGCTACAATGAGCAGTTCTTC

d_gene: NA
v_gene: TRBV6-4
abundance: NA
len: 14
j_gene: TRBJ1-1
CDR3aa: CASSVEHANTEAFF
CDR3nt: TGTGCCAGCAGTGTCGAGCACGCCAACACTGAAGCTTTCTTT

d_gene: NA
v_gene: TRBV6-1
abundance: NA
len: 12
j_gene: TRBJ2-3
CDR3aa: CASSGSTDTQYF
CDR3nt: TGTGCCAGTAGCGGTAGCACAGATACGCAGTATTTT

d_gene: NA
v_gene: TRBV7-3
abundance: NA
len: 14
j_gene: TRBJ1-1
CDR3aa: CASSLGDWETEAFF
CDR3nt: TGTGCCAGCAGCTTAGGGGACTGGGAAACTGAAGCTTTCTTT

d_gene: NA
v_gene: TRBV5-1
abundance: NA
len: 14
j_gene: TRBJ2-2
CDR3aa: CASSLLPNTGELFF
CDR3nt: TGCGCCAGCAGCTTGTTACCCAACACCGGGGAGCTGTTTTTT

d_gene: NA
v_gene: TRBV4-1
abundance: NA
len: 16
j_gene: TRBJ2-3
CDR3aa: CASSQDVGQHKDTQYF
CDR3nt: TGCGCCAGCAGCCAAGATGTAGGGCAACACAAAGATACGCAGTATTTT

d_gene: NA
v_gene: TRBV7-2
abundance: NA
len: 14
j_gene: TRBJ1-5
CDR3aa: CASSWRRNDQPQHF
CDR3nt: TGTGCCAGCAGCTGGCGACGGAACGATCAGCCCCAGCATTTT

d_gene: NA
v_gene: TRBV7-9
abundance: NA
len: 15
j_gene: TRBJ1-2
CDR3aa: CASSPPRAGINGYTF
CDR3nt: TGTGCCAGCAGCCCCCCCCGGGCAGGGATAAATGGCTACACCTTC

d_gene: NA
v_gene: TRBV9
abundance: NA
len: 15
j_gene: TRBJ2-2
CDR3aa: CASSVAAGNTGELFF
CDR3nt: TGTGCCAGCAGCGTAGCTGCAGGGAACACCGGGGAGCTGTTTTTT

d_gene: NA
v_gene: TRBV6-6
abundance: NA
len: 16
j_gene: TRBJ1-1
CDR3aa: CASSHREGGVNTEAFF
CDR3nt: TGTGCCAGCAGTCACAGAGAGGGCGGGGTGAACACTGAAGCTTTCTTT

d_gene: NA
v_gene: TRBV29-1
abundance: NA
len: 14
j_gene: TRBJ2-2
CDR3aa: CSVGGRNARGELFF
CDR3nt: TGCAGCGTTGGCGGGAGGAACGCCAGGGGGGAGCTGTTTTTC

d_gene: NA
v_gene: TRBV7-3
abundance: NA
len: 15
j_gene: TRBJ2-1
CDR3aa: CASSFYGSSYNEQFF
CDR3nt: TGTGCCAGCAGCTTTTACGGGAGCTCCTACAATGAGCAGTTCTTC

d_gene: NA
v_gene: TRBV5-1
abundance: NA
len: 15
j_gene: TRBJ2-3
CDR3aa: CASSSTATRADTQYF
CDR3nt: TGCGCCAGCAGCTCAACGGCGACTAGGGCAGATACGCAGTATTTT

d_gene: NA
v_gene: TRBV10-3
abundance: NA
len: 16
j_gene: TRBJ2-1
CDR3aa: CAISEPPQGVGNEQFF
CDR3nt: TGTGCCATCAGTGAGCCCCCCCAGGGAGTGGGCAATGAGCAGTTCTTC

d_gene: NA
v_gene: TRBV19
abundance: NA
len: 13
j_gene: TRBJ2-7
CDR3aa: CATAHGDVGEQYF
CDR3nt: TGTGCCACTGCCCATGGTGATGTTGGCGAGCAGTACTTC

d_gene: TRBD2
v_gene: TRBV6-1
abundance: NA
len: 18
j_gene: TRBJ2-3
CDR3aa: CASSEATSGGAGSDTQYF
CDR3nt: TGTGCCAGCAGTGAAGCGACTAGCGGGGGGGCCGGATCAGATACGCAGTATTTT

d_gene: NA
v_gene: TRBV2
abundance: NA
len: 13
j_gene: TRBJ1-5
CDR3aa: CASTWDGNQPQHF
CDR3nt: TGTGCCAGCACATGGGACGGCAATCAGCCCCAGCATTTT

d_gene: NA
v_gene: TRBV5-4
abundance: NA
len: 14
j_gene: TRBJ2-5
CDR3aa: CASSLGSSQETQYF
CDR3nt: TGTGCCAGCAGCTTAGGTAGCTCCCAAGAGACCCAGTACTTC